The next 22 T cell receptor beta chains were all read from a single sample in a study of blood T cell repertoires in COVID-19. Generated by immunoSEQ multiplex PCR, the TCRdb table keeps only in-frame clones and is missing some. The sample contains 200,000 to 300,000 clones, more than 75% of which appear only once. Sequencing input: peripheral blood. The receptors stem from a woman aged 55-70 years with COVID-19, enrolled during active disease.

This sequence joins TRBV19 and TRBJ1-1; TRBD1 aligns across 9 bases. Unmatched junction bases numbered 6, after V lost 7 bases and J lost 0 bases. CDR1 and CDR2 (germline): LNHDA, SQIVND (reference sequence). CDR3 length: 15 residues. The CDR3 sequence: CASIGQGKMNTEAFF. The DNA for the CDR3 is TGTGCCAGTATCGGACAGGGGAAAATGAACACTGAAGCTTTCTTT.

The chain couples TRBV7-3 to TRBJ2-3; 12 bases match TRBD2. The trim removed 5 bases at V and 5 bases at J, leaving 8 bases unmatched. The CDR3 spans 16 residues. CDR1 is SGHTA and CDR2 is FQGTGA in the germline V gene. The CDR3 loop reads CASSPSSGRGVDTQYF. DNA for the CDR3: TGTGCCAGCAGCCCGTCTAGCGGGAGGGGGGTAGATACGCAGTATTTT.

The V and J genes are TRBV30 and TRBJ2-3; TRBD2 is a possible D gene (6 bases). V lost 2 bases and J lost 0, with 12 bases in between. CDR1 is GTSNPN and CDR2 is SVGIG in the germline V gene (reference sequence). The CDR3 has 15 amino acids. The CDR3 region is CAWSLFSGSTDTQYF. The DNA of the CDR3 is TGTGCCTGGAGTCTCTTCAGCGGGAGCACAGATACGCAGTATTTT.

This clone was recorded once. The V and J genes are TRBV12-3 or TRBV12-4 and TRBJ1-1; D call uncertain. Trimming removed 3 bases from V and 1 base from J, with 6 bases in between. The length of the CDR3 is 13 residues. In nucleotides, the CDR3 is TGTGCCAGCAGTTTGAAACAGAACACTGAAGCTTTCTTT. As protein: CASSLKQNTEAFF.

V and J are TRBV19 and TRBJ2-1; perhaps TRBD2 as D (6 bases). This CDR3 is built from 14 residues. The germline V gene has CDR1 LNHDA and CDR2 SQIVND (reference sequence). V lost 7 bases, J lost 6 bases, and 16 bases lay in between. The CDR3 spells CASTPSPGLNEQFF. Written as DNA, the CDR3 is TGTGCCAGTACCCCCAGTCCGGGACTCAATGAGCAGTTCTTC.

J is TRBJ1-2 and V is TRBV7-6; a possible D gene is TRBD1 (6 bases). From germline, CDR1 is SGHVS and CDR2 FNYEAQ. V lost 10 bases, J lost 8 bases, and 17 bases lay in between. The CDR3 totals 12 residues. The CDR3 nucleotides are TGTGCCATCAGTCGGGGGGGGCAAGGCTACACCTTC. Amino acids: CAISRGGQGYTF. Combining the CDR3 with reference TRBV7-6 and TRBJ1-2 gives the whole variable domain GAGVSQSPRYKVTKRGQDVALRCDPISGHVSLYWYRQALGQGPEFLTYFNYEAQQDKSGLPNDRFSAERPEGSISTLTIQRTEQRDSAMYRCAISRGGQGYTFGSGTRLTVV.

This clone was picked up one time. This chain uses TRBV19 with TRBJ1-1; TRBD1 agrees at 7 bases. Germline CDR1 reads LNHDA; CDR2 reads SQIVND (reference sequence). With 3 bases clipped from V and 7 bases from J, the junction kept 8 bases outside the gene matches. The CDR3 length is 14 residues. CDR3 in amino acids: CASSIQGGLGEAFF. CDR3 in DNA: TGTGCCAGTAGTATTCAAGGGGGCCTTGGTGAAGCTTTCTTT.

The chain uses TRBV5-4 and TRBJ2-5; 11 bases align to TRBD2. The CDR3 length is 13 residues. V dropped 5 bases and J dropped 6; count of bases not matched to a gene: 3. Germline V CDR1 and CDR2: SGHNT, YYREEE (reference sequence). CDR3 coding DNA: TGTGCCAGCAGTCCTAGCGGGAGGCAGACCCAGTACTTC. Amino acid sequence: CASSPSGRQTQYF. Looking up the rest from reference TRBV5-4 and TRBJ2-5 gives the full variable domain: ETGVTQSPTHLIKTRGQQVTLRCSSQSGHNTVSWYQQALGQGPQFIFQYYREEENGRGNFPPRFSGLQFPNYSSELNVNALELDDSALYLCASSPSGRQTQYFGPGTRLLVL.

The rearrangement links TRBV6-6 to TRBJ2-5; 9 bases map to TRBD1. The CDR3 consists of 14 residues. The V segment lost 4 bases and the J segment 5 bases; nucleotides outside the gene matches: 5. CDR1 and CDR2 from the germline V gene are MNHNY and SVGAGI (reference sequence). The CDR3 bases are TGTGCCAGCAGTTCCACAGGGGGCGGGGAGACCCAGTACTTC. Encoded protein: CASSSTGGGETQYF.

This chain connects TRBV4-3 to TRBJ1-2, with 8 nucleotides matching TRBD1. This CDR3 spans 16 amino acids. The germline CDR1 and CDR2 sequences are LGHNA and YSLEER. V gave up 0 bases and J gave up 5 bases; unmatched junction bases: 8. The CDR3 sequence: CASSQDQGRGLYGYTF. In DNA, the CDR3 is TGCGCCAGCAGCCAAGATCAGGGCAGGGGGCTTTATGGCTACACCTTC.

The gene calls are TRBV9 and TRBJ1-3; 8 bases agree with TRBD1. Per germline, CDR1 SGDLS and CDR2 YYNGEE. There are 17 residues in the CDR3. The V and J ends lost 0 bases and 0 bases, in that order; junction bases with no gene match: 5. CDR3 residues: CASSVGGTGLSGNTIYF. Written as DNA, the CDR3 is TGTGCCAGCAGCGTAGGAGGGACAGGTCTCTCTGGAAACACCATATATTTT.

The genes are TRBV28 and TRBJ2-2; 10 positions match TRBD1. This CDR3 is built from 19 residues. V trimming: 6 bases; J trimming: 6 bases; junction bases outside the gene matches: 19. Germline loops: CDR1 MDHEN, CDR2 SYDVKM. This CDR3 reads CASSPGTGVVSGRPGELFF. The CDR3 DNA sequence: TGTGCCAGCAGCCCGGGGACAGGGGTGGTTAGCGGAAGGCCCGGGGAGCTGTTTTTT.

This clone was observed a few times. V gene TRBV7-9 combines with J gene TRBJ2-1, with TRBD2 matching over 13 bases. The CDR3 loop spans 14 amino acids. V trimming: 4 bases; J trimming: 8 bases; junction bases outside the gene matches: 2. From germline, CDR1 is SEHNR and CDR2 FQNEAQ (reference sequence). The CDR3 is CASSSTSGRYEQFF. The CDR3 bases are TGTGCCAGCAGCTCGACTAGCGGGAGGTATGAGCAGTTCTTC.

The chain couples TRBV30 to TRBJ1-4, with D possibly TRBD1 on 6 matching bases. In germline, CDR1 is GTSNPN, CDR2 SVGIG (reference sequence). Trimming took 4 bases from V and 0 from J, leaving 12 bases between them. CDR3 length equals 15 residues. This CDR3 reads CAWTQKGATNEKLFF. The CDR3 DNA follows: TGTGCCTGGACCCAAAAGGGGGCAACTAATGAAAAACTGTTTTTT.

The CDR3 reads CASSAVLAGGEQFF. Written as DNA, the CDR3 is TGTGCCAGCAGTGCCGTACTAGCGGGAGGTGAGCAGTTCTTC. The rearrangement joins TRBV6-2 or TRBV6-3 to TRBJ2-1, with TRBD2 matching 12 bases. CDR3 length: 14 amino acids. The V segment lost 5 bases and the J segment 9 bases; nucleotides outside the gene matches: 5. Germline V gene lookup returns CDR1 MNHEY and CDR2 SVGEGT.

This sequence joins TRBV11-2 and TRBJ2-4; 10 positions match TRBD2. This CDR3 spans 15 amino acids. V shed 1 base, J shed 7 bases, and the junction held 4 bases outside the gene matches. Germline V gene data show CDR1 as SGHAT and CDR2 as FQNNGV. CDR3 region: CASSLGGTSDNIQYF. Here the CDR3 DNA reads TGTGCCAGCAGCTTAGGGGGGACTAGCGATAACATTCAGTACTTC.

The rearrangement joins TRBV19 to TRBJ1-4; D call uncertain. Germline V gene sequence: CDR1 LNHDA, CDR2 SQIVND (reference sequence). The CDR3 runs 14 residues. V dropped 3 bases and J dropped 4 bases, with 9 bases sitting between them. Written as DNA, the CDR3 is TGTGCCAGTAGTATGGGCAGAAATAATGAAAAACTGTTTTTT. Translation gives CASSMGRNNEKLFF. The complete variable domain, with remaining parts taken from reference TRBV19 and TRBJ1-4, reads DGGITQSPKYLFRKEGQNVTLSCEQNLNHDAMYWYRQDPGQGLRLIYYSQIVNDFQKGDIAEGYSVSREKKESFPLTVTSAQKNPTAFYLCASSMGRNNEKLFFGSGTQLSVL.

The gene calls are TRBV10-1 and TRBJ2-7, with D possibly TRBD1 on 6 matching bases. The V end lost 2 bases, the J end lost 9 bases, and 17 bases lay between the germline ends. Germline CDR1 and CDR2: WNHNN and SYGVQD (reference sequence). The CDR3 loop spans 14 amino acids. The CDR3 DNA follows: TGCGCCAGCAGTGAGCACAGGGTCGGGACAACGCAGTACTTC. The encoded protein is CASSEHRVGTTQYF.

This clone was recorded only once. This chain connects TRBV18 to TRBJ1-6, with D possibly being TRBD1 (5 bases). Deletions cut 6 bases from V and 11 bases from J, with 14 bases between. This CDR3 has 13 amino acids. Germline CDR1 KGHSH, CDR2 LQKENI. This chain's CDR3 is CASSGDSTAPLHF. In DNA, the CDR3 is TGTGCCAGCTCCGGGGACTCCACGGCACCCCTCCACTTT. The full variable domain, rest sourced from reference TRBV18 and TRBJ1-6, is NAGVMQNPRHLVRRRGQEARLRCSPMKGHSHVYWYRQLPEEGLKFMVYLQKENIIDESGMPKERFSAEFPKEGPSILRIQQVVRGDSAAYFCASSGDSTAPLHFGNGTRLTVT.

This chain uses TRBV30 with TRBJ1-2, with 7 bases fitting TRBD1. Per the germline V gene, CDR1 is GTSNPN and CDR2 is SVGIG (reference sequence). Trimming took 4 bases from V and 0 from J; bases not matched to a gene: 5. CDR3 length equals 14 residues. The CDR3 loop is CAWNLQGANYGYTF. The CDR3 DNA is TGTGCCTGGAATCTCCAGGGGGCTAACTATGGCTACACCTTC.

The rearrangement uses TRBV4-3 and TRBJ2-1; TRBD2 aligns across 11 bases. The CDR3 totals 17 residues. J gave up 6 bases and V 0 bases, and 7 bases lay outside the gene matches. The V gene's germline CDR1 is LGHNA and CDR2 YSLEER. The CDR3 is CASSQEGTSGRFNEQFF. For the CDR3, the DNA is TGCGCCAGCAGCCAAGAGGGGACTAGCGGCCGGTTCAATGAGCAGTTCTTC.

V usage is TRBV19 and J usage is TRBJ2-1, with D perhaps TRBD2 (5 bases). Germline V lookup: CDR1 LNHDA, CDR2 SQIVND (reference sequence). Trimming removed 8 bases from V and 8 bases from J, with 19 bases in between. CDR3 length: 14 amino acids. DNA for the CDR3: TGTGCCAGTGGAGGACCCCCCCAAACGGATGAGCAGTTCTTC. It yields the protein CASGGPPQTDEQFF.